This T cell receptor beta chain was obtained from a study of prognosis after radiotherapy for stage I lung cancer. This clonotype was counted many times. Trimming left V 5 bases short and J 1 base short, with 6 bases between. The CDR3 has 12 residues. CDR1 is KGHSH, CDR2 LQKENI, per germline. Genomic DNA provided the template from which TCR beta CDR3 was amplified by two-round multiplex PCR. Gene-specific primers for each TRBV and TRBJ gene drove first-round PCR. TCRdb analysed the multiplex PCR reads with MiXCR anew, one entry per CDR3 protein. The data contain some 36,000 distinct CDR3 sequences, roughly 24% of them seen just once; the ten biggest clones take up approximately 26%.

The genes are TRBV18 and TRBJ2-7, with D tentatively TRBD1 or TRBD2 (5 bases each). This clonotype was sampled from a donor at least 50 years old with non-small cell lung cancer. The source was PBMCs, collected before or after stereotactic body radiation therapy (not recorded which). The chain's CDR3 is CASSEGSYEQYF. The DNA for the CDR3 is TGTGCCAGCTCAGAGGGGTCCTACGAGCAGTACTTC.